The rows below give T cell receptor beta chains drawn from one sample of a study of T-cell reconstitution after alpha-beta-depleted transplantation in children. TCRdb reanalysed the PCR reads using MiXCR and keeps one entry per CDR3 protein. The repertoire holds about 540,000 distinct CDR3 sequences, with 25% to 30% as singletons. The specimen was PBMCs, collected before TCRalphabeta/CD19-depleted stem cell transplant. These receptors all stem from a boy younger than two with Wiskott-Aldrich syndrome, due to receive a stem cell transplant. The CDR3 runs from the conserved cysteine through the conserved F or W. A D gene is named only where the DNA matches it firmly. The size field is filled for only some rows; it gives once, few, many or a size class.

J gene: TRBJ2-1; V gene: TRBV20-1; D gene: TRBD2; clone size: once; CDR3 protein: CSASSLAFYNEQFF; CDR3 DNA: TGCAGTGCTAGTTCACTAGCGTTCTACAATGAGCAGTTCTTC
J gene: TRBJ2-7; V gene: TRBV5-1; D gene: TRBD2; clone size: many; CDR3 protein: CASSWGRTSEYEQYF; CDR3 DNA: TGCGCCAGCAGCTGGGGTCGGACTAGCGAATACGAGCAGTACTTC
J gene: TRBJ2-7; V gene: TRBV14; D gene: TRBD1; clone size: NA; CDR3 protein: CASSPFKRGPQPYEQYF; CDR3 DNA: TGTGCCAGCAGCCCATTCAAGAGGGGGCCCCAACCCTACGAGCAGTACTTC
J gene: TRBJ2-1; V gene: TRBV10-3; D gene: TRBD1; clone size: NA; CDR3 protein: CAISHDREYNEQFF; CDR3 DNA: TGTGCCATCAGCCATGACAGGGAATACAATGAGCAGTTCTTC
J gene: TRBJ2-1; V gene: TRBV5-1; D gene: NA; clone size: NA; CDR3 protein: CASSLSAYEQFF; CDR3 DNA: TGCGCCAGCAGCTTGAGTGCTTATGAGCAGTTCTTC
J gene: TRBJ2-5; V gene: TRBV5-1; D gene: TRBD2; clone size: NA; CDR3 protein: CASSQPSGTSFSQYF; CDR3 DNA: TGCGCCAGCAGTCAACCGTCCGGGACTAGCTTTTCCCAGTACTTC
J gene: TRBJ2-1; V gene: TRBV11-2; D gene: TRBD1; clone size: few; CDR3 protein: CASTDRFYNEQFF; CDR3 DNA: TGTGCCAGCACGGACAGGTTCTACAATGAGCAGTTCTTC
J gene: TRBJ2-6; V gene: TRBV5-1; D gene: TRBD2; clone size: few; CDR3 protein: CASSFWGLAGSGANVLTF; CDR3 DNA: TGCGCCAGCAGCTTTTGGGGACTAGCGGGCTCTGGGGCCAACGTCCTGACTTTC
J gene: TRBJ2-7; V gene: TRBV5-1; D gene: TRBD2; clone size: NA; CDR3 protein: CASSLGAGGPHEQYF; CDR3 DNA: TGCGCCAGCAGCTTGGGTGCGGGAGGGCCCCACGAGCAGTACTTC
J gene: TRBJ2-1; V gene: TRBV5-1; D gene: NA; clone size: few; CDR3 protein: CASSPGRGGWSSYNEQFF; CDR3 DNA: TGCGCCAGCAGCCCCGGTAGGGGAGGCTGGAGCTCCTACAATGAGCAGTTCTTC
J gene: TRBJ1-4; V gene: TRBV24-1; D gene: NA; clone size: NA; CDR3 protein: CATSDPWQGSYEKLFF; CDR3 DNA: TGTGCCACCAGTGATCCCTGGCAGGGGAGTTATGAAAAACTGTTTTTT
J gene: TRBJ2-1; V gene: TRBV24-1; D gene: NA; clone size: NA; CDR3 protein: CATSPQAGHYNEQFF; CDR3 DNA: TGTGCCACCAGTCCCCAAGCGGGCCACTACAATGAGCAGTTCTTC
J gene: TRBJ2-3; V gene: TRBV20-1; D gene: NA; clone size: NA; CDR3 protein: CSANKGPWADTQYF; CDR3 DNA: TGCAGTGCGAATAAGGGACCGTGGGCAGATACGCAGTATTTT
J gene: TRBJ2-5; V gene: TRBV29-1; D gene: TRBD1; clone size: NA; CDR3 protein: CSVAQGETQYF; CDR3 DNA: TGCAGCGTTGCACAGGGGGAGACCCAGTACTTC
J gene: TRBJ2-1; V gene: TRBV30; D gene: TRBD2; clone size: NA; CDR3 protein: CAWSVLAGVTYNEQFF; CDR3 DNA: TGTGCCTGGAGTGTACTAGCGGGAGTAACATACAATGAGCAGTTCTTC
J gene: TRBJ1-1; V gene: TRBV27; D gene: NA; clone size: NA; CDR3 protein: CASSLGVEAFF; CDR3 DNA: TGTGCCAGCAGTTTAGGAGTGGAAGCTTTCTTT
J gene: TRBJ2-5; V gene: TRBV27; D gene: NA; clone size: few; CDR3 protein: CASSVRSAETQYF; CDR3 DNA: TGTGCCAGCAGTGTTAGAAGCGCCGAGACCCAGTACTTC
J gene: TRBJ2-3; V gene: TRBV27; D gene: TRBD1; clone size: NA; CDR3 protein: CASSSRPDRTSDTQYF; CDR3 DNA: TGTGCCAGCAGTTCTCGACCGGACAGGACCTCGGATACGCAGTATTTT
J gene: TRBJ1-5; V gene: TRBV5-1; D gene: NA; clone size: NA; CDR3 protein: CASSLGAQVSQPQHF; CDR3 DNA: TGCGCCAGCAGCCTTGGTGCCCAAGTGTCGCAGCCCCAGCATTTT
J gene: TRBJ2-2; V gene: TRBV30; D gene: NA; clone size: NA; CDR3 protein: CAWSVLSGAGELFF; CDR3 DNA: TGTGCCTGGAGTGTACTAAGCGGAGCCGGGGAGCTGTTTTTT
J gene: TRBJ2-2; V gene: TRBV12-3/TRBV12-4; D gene: NA; clone size: NA; CDR3 protein: CASTRTVNTGELFF; CDR3 DNA: TGTGCCAGCACCAGGACAGTGAACACCGGGGAGCTGTTTTTT
J gene: TRBJ2-7; V gene: TRBV5-6; D gene: NA; clone size: NA; CDR3 protein: CASSKREQGNYEQYF; CDR3 DNA: TGTGCCAGCAGCAAAAGAGAACAGGGAAACTACGAGCAGTACTTC
J gene: TRBJ2-7; V gene: TRBV7-9; D gene: NA; clone size: NA; CDR3 protein: CASSLSGTSTHEQYF; CDR3 DNA: TGTGCCAGCAGCTTGTCAGGGACCTCCACCCACGAGCAGTACTTC
J gene: TRBJ2-7; V gene: TRBV5-1; D gene: NA; clone size: NA; CDR3 protein: CASSPTSSRPYEQYF; CDR3 DNA: TGCGCCAGCAGCCCGACATCCAGTCGTCCCTACGAGCAGTACTTC
J gene: TRBJ2-7; V gene: TRBV20-1; D gene: NA; clone size: few; CDR3 protein: CSARVPGDGYEQYF; CDR3 DNA: TGCAGTGCTAGAGTGCCCGGGGATGGCTACGAGCAGTACTTC
J gene: TRBJ2-2; V gene: TRBV29-1; D gene: NA; clone size: few; CDR3 protein: CSARTRQTALAGELFF; CDR3 DNA: TGCAGCGCTCGGACACGACAGACGGCACTCGCCGGGGAGCTGTTTTTT
J gene: TRBJ2-1; V gene: TRBV7-9; D gene: NA; clone size: NA; CDR3 protein: CASSSLGLYNEQFF; CDR3 DNA: TGTGCCAGCAGCTCCCTTGGACTCTACAATGAGCAGTTCTTC
J gene: TRBJ2-5; V gene: TRBV10-3; D gene: TRBD1; clone size: NA; CDR3 protein: CAIRSMGQGGAETQYF; CDR3 DNA: TGTGCCATCAGATCGATGGGACAGGGGGGCGCGGAGACCCAGTACTTC
J gene: TRBJ2-7; V gene: TRBV20-1; D gene: TRBD2; clone size: few; CDR3 protein: CSARLAGGWTYEQYF; CDR3 DNA: TGCAGTGCAAGACTAGCGGGAGGTTGGACCTACGAGCAGTACTTC
J gene: TRBJ2-7; V gene: TRBV29-1; D gene: TRBD2; clone size: NA; CDR3 protein: CSVIPGLANYEQYF; CDR3 DNA: TGCAGCGTCATTCCGGGACTAGCGAACTACGAGCAGTACTTC
J gene: TRBJ1-6; V gene: TRBV28; D gene: NA; clone size: NA; CDR3 protein: CASSWSGMNSPLHF; CDR3 DNA: TGTGCCAGCAGTTGGTCAGGGATGAATTCACCCCTCCACTTT
J gene: TRBJ2-1; V gene: TRBV7-2; D gene: NA; clone size: few; CDR3 protein: CASTPDSYFANNEQFF; CDR3 DNA: TGTGCCAGCACCCCGGATTCCTATTTTGCGAACAATGAGCAGTTCTTC
J gene: TRBJ1-1; V gene: TRBV18; D gene: NA; clone size: few; CDR3 protein: CASSPVGRWKTEAFF; CDR3 DNA: TGTGCCAGCTCACCAGTTGGTCGATGGAAAACTGAAGCTTTCTTT
J gene: TRBJ2-1; V gene: TRBV5-1; D gene: TRBD2; clone size: few; CDR3 protein: CASSSALAGASYNEQFF; CDR3 DNA: TGCGCCAGCAGCTCAGCCTTAGCGGGAGCCTCCTACAATGAGCAGTTCTTC
J gene: TRBJ2-1; V gene: TRBV2; D gene: TRBD2; clone size: NA; CDR3 protein: CATQGGLAYEQFF; CDR3 DNA: TGTGCCACCCAGGGGGGACTAGCATATGAGCAGTTCTTC
J gene: TRBJ2-7; V gene: TRBV5-1; D gene: NA; clone size: NA; CDR3 protein: CASSRDTRSYEQYF; CDR3 DNA: TGCGCCAGCAGCCGGGACACACGCTCCTACGAGCAGTACTTC
J gene: TRBJ1-1; V gene: TRBV5-1; D gene: NA; clone size: NA; CDR3 protein: CASTGNLTEAFF; CDR3 DNA: TGCGCCAGCACAGGAAATCTGACTGAAGCTTTCTTT
J gene: TRBJ2-2; V gene: TRBV24-1; D gene: NA; clone size: NA; CDR3 protein: CATRGRSNGELFF; CDR3 DNA: TGTGCCACCAGGGGACGGTCTAACGGGGAGCTGTTTTTT
J gene: TRBJ1-1; V gene: TRBV5-1; D gene: TRBD1; clone size: NA; CDR3 protein: CASTLDRGLTEAFF; CDR3 DNA: TGCGCCAGCACCCTCGACAGGGGGCTCACTGAAGCTTTCTTT
J gene: TRBJ1-1; V gene: TRBV7-2; D gene: NA; clone size: NA; CDR3 protein: CASRATMGNTEAFF; CDR3 DNA: TGTGCCAGCCGGGCAACGATGGGGAACACTGAAGCTTTCTTT